Listed below are T cell receptor beta chains from one sample, sequenced in a study of post-analysis software for immune sequencing data. TCRdb reprocessed the PCR reads with MiXCR, giving one entry per CDR3 protein. The table includes some 690,000 distinct CDR3 sequences, around 64% detected once. The sequencing sample was made of blood. The receptors were sampled from a girl aged 2 to 9 with multiple sclerosis. Both conserved end residues are part of each CDR3. A D gene is named only where the DNA matches it firmly. Size values are once, few and many counts, or a class for expanded clones, and some rows have none.

TRBJ2-5 few - TRBV24-1 CATERTGGETQYF TGTGCCACCGAAAGGACGGGGGGCGAGACCCAGTACTTC
TRBJ1-2 - - TRBV5-5 CASSPRERDNYGYTF TGTGCCAGCAGCCCTCGGGAACGGGACAACTATGGCTACACCTTC
TRBJ1-2 once - TRBV7-9 CASSPWGREVYGYTF TGTGCCAGCAGCCCGTGGGGCAGGGAGGTGTATGGCTACACCTTC
TRBJ2-3 - - TRBV29-1 CSVEGTESSTDTQYF TGCAGCGTTGAGGGCACTGAGAGTAGCACAGATACGCAGTATTTT
TRBJ1-4 few TRBD1 TRBV4-1 CASSQDNPGQLGTNEKLFF TGCGCCAGCAGCCAAGACAACCCGGGACAGCTCGGCACTAATGAAAAACTGTTTTTT
TRBJ2-5 - - TRBV2 CASSEGRTAITETQYF TGTGCCAGCAGTGAAGGCCGTACGGCAATAACGGAGACCCAGTACTTC
TRBJ2-7 - TRBD2 TRBV18 CASSPPSGRAHYEQYF TGTGCCAGCTCACCCCCTAGCGGGAGGGCCCACTACGAGCAGTACTTC
TRBJ2-3 - - TRBV3-1 CASSQDRELTQYF TGTGCCAGCAGCCAAGATCGCGAGCTAACGCAGTATTTT
TRBJ2-7 - TRBD1 TRBV6-2/TRBV6-3 CASRSGQGSAYEQYF TGTGCCAGCAGATCCGGACAGGGCAGCGCCTACGAGCAGTACTTC
TRBJ1-1 - - TRBV12-3/TRBV12-4 CASRYVQNTEAFF TGTGCCAGCAGGTATGTCCAGAACACTGAAGCTTTCTTT
TRBJ1-6 - - TRBV3-1 CASRAIGTTHNSPLHF TGTGCCAGCAGAGCTATTGGGACAACACATAATTCACCCCTCCACTTT
TRBJ2-5 many - TRBV5-1 CASSSQETQYF TGTGCCAGCAGCTCCCAAGAGACCCAGTACTTC
TRBJ2-3 - TRBD2 TRBV7-6 CASSQTTSGAYAQYF TGTGCCAGCAGCCAAACGACTAGCGGGGCTTATGCGCAGTATTTT
TRBJ2-3 - TRBD1 TRBV12-3/TRBV12-4 CASRRKTGTTDAEYF TGTGCCAGCAGAAGGAAGACAGGGACCACAGATGCGGAGTATTTT
TRBJ1-5 - TRBD1 TRBV7-2 CASSFDAGTGRQPQHF TGTGCCAGCAGCTTCGATGCTGGGACAGGAAGGCAGCCCCAGCATTTT
TRBJ2-7 - TRBD2 TRBV11-2 CASSARTSGYEQYF TGTGCCAGCAGCGCCCGGACTAGCGGGTACGAGCAGTACTTC
TRBJ1-1 - - TRBV27 CASSLLRRTEAFF TGTGCCAGCAGTTTATTGCGGAGAACTGAAGCTTTCTTT
TRBJ1-1 - - TRBV5-1 CASSLGIGDGTEAFF TGCGCCAGCAGCTTGGGAATAGGGGATGGCACTGAAGCTTTCTTT
TRBJ2-1 - - TRBV12-3/TRBV12-4 CASSFQGNNEQFF TGTGCCAGCAGTTTCCAGGGGAACAATGAGCAGTTCTTC
TRBJ1-2 - TRBD1 TRBV12-3/TRBV12-4 CASSARTGKDYGYTF TGTGCCAGCAGTGCCCGGACAGGGAAGGACTATGGCTACACCTTC
TRBJ2-3 - TRBD2 TRBV10-3 CAISEKQLAVRDTQYF TGTGCCATCAGTGAGAAACAACTAGCGGTTAGAGATACGCAGTATTTT
TRBJ2-5 - TRBD1 TRBV7-2 CASSWRQGQETQYF TGTGCCAGCAGCTGGCGACAGGGCCAAGAGACCCAGTACTTC
TRBJ2-5 - - TRBV12-3/TRBV12-4 CASTPGLPGRGTQYF TGTGCCAGCACCCCGGGACTCCCTGGTCGGGGGACCCAGTACTTC
TRBJ2-1 - - TRBV5-1 CASSPSLGDEQFF TGCGCCAGCAGCCCCTCCCTAGGGGATGAGCAGTTCTTC
TRBJ1-2 - TRBD1 TRBV10-3 CAISELRRGRRHGYTF TGTGCCATCAGTGAGTTGAGGAGGGGGCGACGACATGGCTACACCTTC
TRBJ1-1 - - TRBV7-3 CASSSTSNTEAFF TGTGCCAGCAGCTCCACATCGAACACTGAAGCTTTCTTT
TRBJ2-5 few - TRBV10-3 CATISGVGETQYF TGTGCCACTATATCAGGGGTTGGGGAGACCCAGTACTTC
TRBJ2-5 - - TRBV7-2 CASSSWSSETQYF TGTGCCAGCAGCTCCTGGTCATCCGAGACCCAGTACTTC
TRBJ1-5 - - TRBV6-6 CASRHQEEYSNQPQHF TGTGCCAGCAGACATCAGGAAGAATATAGCAATCAGCCCCAGCATTTT
TRBJ2-1 few TRBD2 TRBV30 CAWSALAGTGGGEQFF TGTGCCTGGAGTGCACTAGCGGGGACGGGAGGCGGTGAGCAGTTCTTC
TRBJ1-5 - - TRBV28 CASSPLRGVNNQPQHF TGTGCCAGCAGCCCCTTAAGGGGGGTAAACAATCAGCCCCAGCATTTT
TRBJ2-7 - TRBD2 TRBV30 CAWGDRSGNSPYEQYF TGTGCCTGGGGTGATAGAAGCGGGAACTCCCCTTACGAGCAGTACTTC
TRBJ2-1 - TRBD2 TRBV20-1 CSARTSGSINEQFF TGCAGTGCTAGGACTAGCGGGAGTATAAATGAGCAGTTCTTC
TRBJ1-2 - - TRBV29-1 CSVPQGNHGYTF TGCAGCGTCCCACAGGGAAACCATGGCTACACCTTC
TRBJ1-1 - - TRBV29-1 CSVERDTGFWTEAFF TGCAGCGTTGAGCGGGACACGGGCTTCTGGACTGAAGCTTTCTTT
TRBJ1-1 - TRBD1 TRBV11-2 CASSLDRGALEAFF TGTGCCAGCAGCTTGGACAGGGGGGCCCTTGAAGCTTTCTTT
TRBJ1-2 - - TRBV29-1 CSSWGSGHTNYGYTF TGCAGCTCCTGGGGATCGGGGCATACTAACTATGGCTACACCTTC
TRBJ2-3 - - TRBV12-3/TRBV12-4 CASSFLQGSDTQYF TGTGCCAGCAGTTTTTTACAGGGATCAGATACGCAGTATTTT
TRBJ1-1 - TRBD1 TRBV6-6 CASSWVGTVEAFF TGTGCCAGCAGTTGGGTGGGGACAGTTGAAGCTTTCTTT
TRBJ2-4 few TRBD2 TRBV3-1 CASSLWTSGRANIQYF TGTGCCAGCAGCCTTTGGACTAGCGGGAGGGCAAACATTCAGTACTTC
TRBJ1-1 once TRBD1 TRBV30 CAWRDREDTEAFF TGTGCCTGGAGGGACAGGGAGGACACTGAAGCTTTCTTT
TRBJ2-1 - - TRBV5-5 CASSFPARGGHNEQFF TGTGCCAGCAGCTTTCCTGCCAGGGGAGGCCACAATGAGCAGTTCTTC
TRBJ2-3 few TRBD1 TRBV20-1 CSARDPQGAGDTQYF TGCAGTGCTAGAGATCCGCAGGGGGCAGGGGATACGCAGTATTTT
TRBJ2-7 - - TRBV5-1 CASSWGTLTYEQYF TGCGCCAGCAGTTGGGGGACGTTGACCTACGAGCAGTACTTC
TRBJ1-1 - - TRBV11-2 CASSLYGRAEAFF TGTGCCAGCAGCTTATATGGGCGGGCTGAAGCTTTCTTT
TRBJ1-2 - - TRBV28 CASRQPIFYGYTF TGTGCCAGCAGACAGCCGATTTTCTATGGCTACACCTTC
TRBJ1-1 once - TRBV15 CATSPRGGRTEAFF TGTGCCACCAGCCCTCGCGGAGGGAGGACTGAAGCTTTCTTT